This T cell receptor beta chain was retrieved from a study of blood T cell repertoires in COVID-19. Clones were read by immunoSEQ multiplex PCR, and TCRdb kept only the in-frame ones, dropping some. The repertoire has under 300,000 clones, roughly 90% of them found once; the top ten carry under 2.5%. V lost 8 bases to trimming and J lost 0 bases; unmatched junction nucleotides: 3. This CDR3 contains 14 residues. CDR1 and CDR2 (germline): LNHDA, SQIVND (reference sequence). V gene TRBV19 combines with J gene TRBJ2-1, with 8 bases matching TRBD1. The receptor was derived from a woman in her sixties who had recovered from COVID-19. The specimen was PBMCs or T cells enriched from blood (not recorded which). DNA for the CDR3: TGTGCCAGTGCAGGGGGCATCTCCTACAATGAGCAGTTCTTC. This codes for CASAGGISYNEQFF.